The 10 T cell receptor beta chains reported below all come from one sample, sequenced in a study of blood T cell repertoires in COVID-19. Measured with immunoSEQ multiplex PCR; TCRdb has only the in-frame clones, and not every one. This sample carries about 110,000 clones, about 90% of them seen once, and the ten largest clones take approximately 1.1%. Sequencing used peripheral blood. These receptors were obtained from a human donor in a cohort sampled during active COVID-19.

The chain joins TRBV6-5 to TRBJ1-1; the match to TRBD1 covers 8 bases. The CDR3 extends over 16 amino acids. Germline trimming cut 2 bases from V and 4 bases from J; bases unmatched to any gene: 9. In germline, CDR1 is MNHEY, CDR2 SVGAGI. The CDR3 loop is CASSYPNNRGSTEAFF. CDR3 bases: TGTGCCAGCAGTTACCCGAATAACAGGGGGAGCACTGAAGCTTTCTTT.

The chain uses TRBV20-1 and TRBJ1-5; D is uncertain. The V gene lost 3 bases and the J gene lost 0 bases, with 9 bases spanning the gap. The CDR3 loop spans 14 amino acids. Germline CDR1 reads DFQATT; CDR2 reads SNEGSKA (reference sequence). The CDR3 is CSASLLYSNQPQHF. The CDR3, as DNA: TGCAGTGCTAGTCTTCTATATAGCAATCAGCCCCAGCATTTT.

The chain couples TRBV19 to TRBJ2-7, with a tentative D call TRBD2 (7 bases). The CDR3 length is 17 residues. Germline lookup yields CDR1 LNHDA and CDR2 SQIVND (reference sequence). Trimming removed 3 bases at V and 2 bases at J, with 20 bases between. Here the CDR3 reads CASSIVGGPFLPYEQYF. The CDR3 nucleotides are TGTGCCAGTAGTATTGTCGGGGGGCCTTTCCTTCCCTACGAGCAGTACTTC.

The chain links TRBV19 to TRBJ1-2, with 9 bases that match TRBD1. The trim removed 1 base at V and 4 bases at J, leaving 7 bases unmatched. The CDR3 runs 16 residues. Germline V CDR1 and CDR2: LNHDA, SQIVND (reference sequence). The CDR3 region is CASSIVGQGVRYGYTF. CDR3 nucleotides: TGTGCCAGTAGTATAGTGGGACAGGGAGTCCGCTATGGCTACACCTTC.

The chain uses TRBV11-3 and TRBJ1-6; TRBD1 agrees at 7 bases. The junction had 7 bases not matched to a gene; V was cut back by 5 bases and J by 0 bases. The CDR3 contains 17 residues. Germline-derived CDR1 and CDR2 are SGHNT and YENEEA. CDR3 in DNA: TGTGCCAGCAGCCGACAGGGAATGGGCTCCTATAATTCACCCCTCCACTTT. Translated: CASSRQGMGSYNSPLHF. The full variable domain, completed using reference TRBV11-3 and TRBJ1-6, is EAGVVQSPRYKIIEKKQPVAFWCNPISGHNTLYWYLQNLGQGPELLIRYENEEAVDDSQLPKDRFSAERLKGVDSTLKIQPAELGDSAVYLCASSRQGMGSYNSPLHFGNGTRLTVT.

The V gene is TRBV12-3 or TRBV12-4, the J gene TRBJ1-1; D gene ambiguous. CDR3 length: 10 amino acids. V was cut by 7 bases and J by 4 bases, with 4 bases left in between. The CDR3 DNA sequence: TGTGCCAGCATGCGCACTGAAGCTTTCTTT. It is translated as CASMRTEAFF.

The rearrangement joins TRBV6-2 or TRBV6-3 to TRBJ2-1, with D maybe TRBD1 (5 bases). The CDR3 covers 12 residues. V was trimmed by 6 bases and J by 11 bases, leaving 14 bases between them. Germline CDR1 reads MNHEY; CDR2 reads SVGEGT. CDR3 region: CASSSLGVKQFF. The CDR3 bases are TGTGCCAGCAGCAGCCTAGGGGTTAAGCAGTTCTTC.

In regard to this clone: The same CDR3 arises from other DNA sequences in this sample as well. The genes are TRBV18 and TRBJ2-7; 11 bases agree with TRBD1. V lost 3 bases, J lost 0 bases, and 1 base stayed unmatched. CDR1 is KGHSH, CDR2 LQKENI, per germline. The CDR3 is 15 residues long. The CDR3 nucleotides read TGTGCCAGCTCACCGGGGACAGGGGGCTCCTACGAGCAGTACTTC. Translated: CASSPGTGGSYEQYF.

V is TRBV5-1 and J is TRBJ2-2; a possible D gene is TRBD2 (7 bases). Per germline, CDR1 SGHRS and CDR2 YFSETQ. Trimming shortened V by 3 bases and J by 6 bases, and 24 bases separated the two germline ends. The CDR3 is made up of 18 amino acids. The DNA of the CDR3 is TGCGCCAGCAGCTCCTGGGCCGACGGGGGGCGTCGTTCCGGGGAGCTGTTTTTT. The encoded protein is CASSSWADGGRRSGELFF.

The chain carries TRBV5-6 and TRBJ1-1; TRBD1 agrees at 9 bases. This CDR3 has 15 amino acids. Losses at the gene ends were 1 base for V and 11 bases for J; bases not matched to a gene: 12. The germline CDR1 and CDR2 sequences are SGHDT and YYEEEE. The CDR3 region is CASSLPDRGTSRAFF. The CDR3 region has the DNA TGTGCCAGCAGCTTGCCGGACAGGGGTACCTCGAGGGCTTTCTTT. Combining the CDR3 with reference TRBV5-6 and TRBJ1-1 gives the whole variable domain DAGVTQSPTHLIKTRGQQVTLRCSPKSGHDTVSWYQQALGQGPQFIFQYYEEEERQRGNFPDRFSGHQFPNYSSELNVNALLLGDSALYLCASSLPDRGTSRAFFGQGTRLTVV.